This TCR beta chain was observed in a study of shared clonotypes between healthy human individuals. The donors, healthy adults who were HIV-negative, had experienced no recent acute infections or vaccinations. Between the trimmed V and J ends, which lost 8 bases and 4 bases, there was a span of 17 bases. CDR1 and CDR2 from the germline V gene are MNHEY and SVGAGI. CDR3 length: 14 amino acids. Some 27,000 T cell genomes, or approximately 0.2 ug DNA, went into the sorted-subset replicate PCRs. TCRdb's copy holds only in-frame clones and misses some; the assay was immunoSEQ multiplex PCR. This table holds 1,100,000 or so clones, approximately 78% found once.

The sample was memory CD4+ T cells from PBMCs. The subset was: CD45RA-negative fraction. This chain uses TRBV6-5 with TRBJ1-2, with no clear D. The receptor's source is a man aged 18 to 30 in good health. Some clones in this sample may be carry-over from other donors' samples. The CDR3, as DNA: TGTGCCAGCTCTAATGTTGGAGGGTTCTATGGCTACACCTTC. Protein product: CASSNVGGFYGYTF.